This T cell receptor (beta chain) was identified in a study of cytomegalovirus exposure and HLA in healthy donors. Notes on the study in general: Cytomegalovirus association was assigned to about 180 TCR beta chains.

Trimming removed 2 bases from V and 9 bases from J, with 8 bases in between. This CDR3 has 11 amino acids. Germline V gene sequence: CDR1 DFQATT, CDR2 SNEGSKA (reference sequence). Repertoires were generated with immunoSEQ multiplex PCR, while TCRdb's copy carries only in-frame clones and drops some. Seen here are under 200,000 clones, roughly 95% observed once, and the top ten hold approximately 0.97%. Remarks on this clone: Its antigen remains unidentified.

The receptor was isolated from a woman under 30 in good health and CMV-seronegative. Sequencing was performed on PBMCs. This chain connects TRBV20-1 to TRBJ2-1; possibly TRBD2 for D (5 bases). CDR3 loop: CSARNTSEQFF. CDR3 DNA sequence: TGCAGTGCTAGAAATACTAGTGAGCAGTTCTTC.